This T cell receptor beta chain is drawn from a study of shared clonotypes between healthy human individuals. This CDR3 is 13 amino acids long. V was clipped by 7 bases and J by 1 base, with 14 bases between them. Germline values: CDR1 SQVTM, CDR2 ANQGSEA. The protocol was immunoSEQ multiplex PCR, while the TCRdb copy is restricted to in-frame clones and leaves out a portion. The sample comprises millions of clones, about 95% of which are singletons, and more than 0.95% rests with the top ten. Terminally differentiated effector memory CD45RA+ cells were left out of the naive CD8 fraction, which was CD45RO-negative and positively selected for CCR7.

This TCR was recovered from a man aged 18-30 years in good health. Sequenced input: naive CD8+ T cells sorted from blood. The chain couples TRBV29-1 to TRBJ2-7, with D perhaps TRBD1 (6 bases). CDR3 in amino acids: CSAEAGESYEQYF. CDR3 DNA: TGCAGCGCCGAGGCAGGGGAATCCTACGAGCAGTACTTC.